This T cell receptor beta chain was documented in a study of cytomegalovirus exposure and HLA in healthy donors. Study findings and constraints: Reports described diagnosis of cytomegalovirus status by the classifier as highly specific and sensitive. The authors listed about 170 TCR beta chains as cytomegalovirus-associated.

To note about this clone: Its antigen is not identified.

CDR3 length equals 14 residues. Germline V lookup: CDR1 MGHRA, CDR2 YSYEKL. V lost 4 bases, J lost 4 bases, and 14 bases lay in between. Libraries were prepared by immunoSEQ multiplex PCR; TCRdb keeps only in-frame clonotypes and omits some of them. Found here are around 50,000 clones, more than 80% of them singletons; the top ten hold approximately 5.5%. Material: PBMCs. The rearrangement uses TRBV4-1 and TRBJ2-7; perhaps TRBD1 as D (5 bases). The clonotype was recovered from a woman aged 18-29 years in good health and CMV-seronegative. CDR3 sequence reads: CASSLEGASYEQYF. The DNA for the CDR3 is TGCGCCAGCAGCCTGGAAGGGGCTTCGTACGAGCAGTACTTC.